Sequencing of this T cell receptor (beta chain) was carried out in a study of blood T cell repertoires in COVID-19 (dated by TCRdb to about 2020). About the full investigation: Collaborator samples came from the United States, Italy and Spain and covered acute and convalescent phases of COVID-19. HLA class I and class II types, where available, came from metadata supplied by the sample provider rather than from assay-based typing. The samples were drawn from the first 160 participants of the ongoing ImmuneRACE study and from over 950 subjects provided by 6 global collaborators. A freely available public database, intended as a resource for researchers studying the immune response to SARS-CoV-2, is where the repertoires were released. Subjects who had been exposed to COVID-19, were actively infected with it, or had recovered from it provided the deeply sampled blood TCRbeta repertoires that made up the dataset. A de-identified subject ID, COVID-19 status, age in years and sex were almost always included in the sample metadata. The prospective study material was composed of cDNA or gDNA derived from T cells, B-cell-depleted T cells, or PBMCs.

TCRbeta CDR3 regions were amplified from genomic DNA by means of the immunoSEQ Assay, a bias-controlled multiplex PCR. In the original analysis: The number of nucleated cells in each sample was estimated by amplification of reference gene primers within the assay. To quantify the absolute abundance of each unique TCRbeta CDR3 rearrangement, sequence reads were collapsed and filtered. For each sample, productive Simpson clonality was calculated as the square root of Simpson's diversity index over productive rearrangements. This immuneACCESS table, as held by TCRdb, lists in-frame sequences with V and J called but not all clones. Of the missing ones, under half trace to an unresolved V gene in checked studies; the others have no known cause. V and J calls and clone size are those listed in that table; D and trimming were worked out from the DNA. The sample table holds about 210,000 clones, of which more than 65% were seen once. The top ten clones comprise about 2% of the sample.

This clone has a single count. No cognate antigen has been identified for it. One base away there is no much larger clone; base qualities are not given. A second Seattle source provided samples from volunteer blood donors who had recovered from COVID-19. Whole blood was collected in K2EDTA tubes by collaborating institutions according to the institutions' own protocols. For TCRbeta analysis, collaborators shipped samples as frozen whole blood, isolated PBMCs, or DNA extracted from either of those sample types. What the work shows at the level of the full study, not this receptor alone: How much clinical and demographic metadata was included differed by source and by participant, and the metadata was provided uncurated.

The material sequenced was peripheral blood. The sequence was obtained from a man aged 35 to 55 who had recovered from COVID-19.

The DNA is as follows: TGTGCCTGGAGCGAGAGGATACAAGAGACCCAGTACTTC. The translation is CAWSERIQETQYF. The chain couples TRBV30 to TRBJ2-5, with the D segment identity uncertain. The CDR1 and CDR2 encoded by the germline V gene (reference sequence) are GTSNPN and SVGIG. The CDR3 has 13 amino acids, counting the end cysteine and phenylalanine. The retained sequence is limited to the CDR3, 39 bases, with the frame set at the first base. Deletion took 3 bases off V and 2 bases off J, with a span of 10 bases between the germline ends.